This TCR beta chain derives from a study of neoadjuvant anti-PD-1 for oral cavity cancer. Study summary: Patients without progression got a fourth dose around day 43.

This table comes from immunoSEQ multiplex PCR, and its TCRdb copy is limited to in-frame clones, with some not included. The repertoire holds 15,000 to 20,000 clones, with around 64% as singletons. Here the sequenced sample was PBMCs, taken before nivolumab (anti-PD-1) treatment. This receptor was obtained from a person aged 35 to 85 with oral cavity squamous cell carcinoma.

CDR3 DNA: TGCGCCAGCAGTGAGTCGTTGGAAGATACGCAGTATTTT. This gives the protein CASSESLEDTQYF. The chain carries TRBV10-1 and TRBJ2-3; D is ambiguous. V shed 0 bases and J shed 5 bases, with 6 bases lying between them. This CDR3 is built from 13 residues. From germline, CDR1 is WNHNN and CDR2 SYGVQD (reference sequence).